This TCR beta chain originates from a study of blood T cells in healthy people across ages (dated by TCRdb to 2015 to 2017). Broadly, across the study: Template switching captured roughly one uniquely barcoded TCR beta cDNA molecule per two T cells in model experiments. The donors were split into four age groups: young (average 16 years), middle-aged (about 40), aged (roughly 60) and long-lived (approximately 80). To avoid experimental bias, donors of different ages were randomly spread across the sequencing lanes. Two additional independent replicas of 1 million unique cDNA reads from the same blood draw were analyzed for two donors (one aged 18 to 30 and one aged 80 or older). Using deep sequencing normalized with unique cDNA molecular identifiers, the study measured how TCR beta repertoire diversity changes with age.

The germline V gene provides CDR1 MGHRA and CDR2 YSYEKL. The CDR3 sequence holds 15 residues, the cysteine and phenylalanine included. Only the CDR3 DNA stays, 45 bases, in frame from base 1. V and J lose 4 bases and 2 bases, and a span of 12 bases separates them. On this clonotype itself: Its target antigen remains unknown. Per-nucleotide qualities are absent, and no much larger clonotype sits a single base away.

The donors were some 39 Caucasian individuals from Russia, aged roughly 6 to 90 years, who were systemically healthy. Each donor gave about 11 milliliters of peripheral blood, drawn into EDTA-treated Vacutainer tubes. PBMCs were isolated by Ficoll-Paque density-gradient centrifugation, with at least 6.5 million obtained per sample. Trizol reagent was used to extract total RNA from PBMCs, with at least 5 micrograms per sample. The percentages of naive CD45RAhigh/CD27high T cells were determined by flow cytometry on a PBMC aliquot from every donor. Libraries were prepared through 5' RACE. The sequencer listed for this sample is Illumina HiSeq 2500. A second roughly 6 to 12 cycle PCR used a sample-barcoded 5' primer and a J-beta primer mix. A unique molecular identifier was introduced onto each TCR beta cDNA molecule by a template-switch 5' adaptor carrying 12 random nucleotides. Each sample yielded at least 2.5 million CDR3-containing paired-end reads. The Mint cDNA synthesis kit, primed by a TRBC-specific oligonucleotide, was used to synthesize first-strand cDNA from all RNA. After uracil-DNA glycosylase treatment, a first 18-cycle PCR used universal primers M1SS and BC2_uni_R on all cDNA. Concerning the study's data processing: Each sample was normalized by randomly selecting 1 million high-quality reads, each carrying a distinct molecular identifier. Instead of being binned into consensus sequences, reads that shared molecular identifiers were thrown out. MiTCR, run with a Q25 quality threshold and the strictest error-elimination algorithm, handled CDR3 identification, clonotype clustering and error correction. A nonparametric unseen species model with Euler transformation was used to estimate a lower bound on total TCR beta diversity. In TCRdb, the public reads were trimmed at Q25 with fastp and aligned with MiXCR, with productive beta chains retained. Every distinct CDR3 protein forms one entry, paired with its most common genes and DNA. The V and J calls come from TCRdb's annotation, not from the publication. The sample data list 1,300,000 or so distinct CDR3 sequences, and approximately 60% of these were observed just once. The top ten hold under 8.5% of the sample.

The research as a whole found: Observed TCR beta diversity per million T cells fell roughly linearly with age, and a significant reduction was already apparent by age about 43. The CMV infection status of donors was not known, potentially confounding age-related changes in expanded clonotypes. Conclusive comparison of naive and antigen-experienced compartments was prevented by the profiling of bulk unsorted PBMCs. Compared with the aged group, more naive CD4+ T cells, fewer expanded clones and increased TCR diversity were shown by the long-lived group, suggesting age selection. Estimates of total diversity from one million sequenced T cells were regarded as lower bounds and underestimates. There was a strong correlation between observed TCR beta diversity and the percentage of naive T cells measured by flow cytometry.

The sequenced sample was blood. The chain links TRBV4-1 with TRBJ1-5, with the D gene call left open. The clonotype originates from a young man in good health. The DNA is TGCGCCAGCAGCCGGCGAATTTCTGGCAATCAGCCCCAGCATTTT. Translated, it reads CASSRRISGNQPQHF.